This TCR beta chain stems from a study of T-cell reconstitution after alpha-beta-depleted transplantation in children. The authors prepared the TCRbeta library with unique molecular identifiers. TCRdb reanalysed the PCR reads using MiXCR and keeps one entry per CDR3 protein. The sample yields around 92,000 distinct CDR3 sequences, 12% seen once. Germline V gene lookup returns CDR1 SGHTA and CDR2 FQGNSA. This CDR3 contains 13 residues. This clonotype was observed at least ten times. The chain couples TRBV7-2 to TRBJ1-1, with D unclear. This clonotype originated in a human donor who donated a stem cell graft to a child with inherited bone marrow failure. Sequenced material: PBMCs from the stem cell graft donor, taken from the stem cell graft. CDR3 sequence: CATTAVDNTEAFF. CDR3 nucleotides: TGTGCTACGACCGCCGTGGATAACACTGAAGCTTTCTTT.